Sequencing of this TCR beta chain was carried out in a study of radiotherapy plus CTLA-4 blockade in lung cancer. Sequencing used immunoSEQ multiplex PCR; TCRdb keeps in-frame clones, though not all of them. The profile shows about 100,000 clones, 83% of them singletons. Focal radiation plus CTLA-4 blockade with ipilimumab was given to patients with chemo-refractory metastatic non-small-cell lung cancer. Germline V gene sequence: CDR1 SGHRS, CDR2 YFSETQ. Trimming cost V 4 bases and J 5 bases, with 15 bases left between them. The CDR3 loop spans 14 amino acids. This TCR was recovered from a human donor with non-small cell lung cancer who had stable disease on radiotherapy plus ipilimumab. Sequencing used peripheral blood, obtained from a patient treated with radiotherapy plus ipilimumab. V is TRBV5-1 and J is TRBJ1-1; D possibly corresponds to TRBD1 (5 bases). The CDR3 DNA follows: TGCGCCAGCAGCCTCTCCCAGTGGGGGACTGAAGCTTTCTTT. Translation: CASSLSQWGTEAFF.